Described below is a single TCR beta chain sequence and its context. The antigen is not known. V lost 4 bases and J 7 bases, leaving 14 bases between the germline ends. The CDR3 consists of 13 residues. From germline, CDR1 is LGHDT and CDR2 YNNKEL (reference sequence). The data were taken from a study of T cell responses to AZD1222 COVID-19 vaccine. About the study: Second-dose recipients at about 4 or about 12 weeks were treated as one pooled group. The study's findings and limits: Sampled repertoires all dated from after the peak T cell response. Once two AZD1222 doses were given, Spike-specific TCR breadth and depth went up.

Repertoires were generated with immunoSEQ multiplex PCR, while TCRdb's copy carries only in-frame clones and drops some. Here the sample spans around 130,000 clones, just under 95% being singletons. Specimen: peripheral blood, collected on day 0 of AZD1222 vaccination. The gene calls are TRBV3-1 (or the pseudogene TRBV3-2) and TRBJ2-7; D call uncertain. The origin of this receptor is an adult in good health. This CDR3 is CASSPLGAREQYF. Written as DNA, the CDR3 is TGTGCCAGCAGCCCGCTCGGAGCAAGGGAGCAGTACTTC.